Reported below is one TCR beta chain. These data originate in a study of T cell changes during pregnancy in multiple sclerosis. Sequencing was performed with immunoSEQ multiplex PCR; in TCRdb, only in-frame clones are kept and a portion is missing. Of about 31,000 clones listed, just over 85% are singletons. The germline CDR1 and CDR2 sequences are MNHEY and SMNVEV (reference sequence). The junction had 2 bases not matched to a gene; V was cut back by 4 bases and J by 3 bases. The CDR3 totals 14 residues. The source material was CD4+ T cells from peripheral blood mononuclear cells, sampled in the first trimester of pregnancy. The receptor's source is a female donor in good health, enrolled as a control in a pregnancy study. V is TRBV27 and J is TRBJ1-5; 8 bases align to TRBD1. The CDR3: CASSYQGANQPQHF. In nucleotides, the CDR3 is TGTGCCAGCAGTTACCAGGGGGCCAATCAGCCCCAGCATTTT.